This T cell receptor (beta chain) was recovered during a study of blood T cells in healthy people across ages. General study points: Higher diversity, along with more naive CD4+ cells, distinguished long-lived donors from aged donors. The unknown donor CMV status may have confounded expanded clonotype changes.

As concerns this clonotype: Its antigen is as yet unknown.

The use of a sample-barcoded 5' primer and a J-beta primer mix characterized a second PCR of about 6 to 12 cycles. MiXCR was run by TCRdb on the 5' RACE reads, yielding one entry per CDR3 protein. Here the sample spans approximately 780,000 distinct CDR3 sequences, around a quarter being singletons. The V end was cut by 4 bases, the J end by 2 bases, with 16 bases between. The CDR3 spans 15 residues. The germline CDR1 and CDR2 sequences are SGHKS and YYEKEE (reference sequence). Separately, the same data were catalogued under a study of T cells of mothers and their children. From that study: At a rate of 1.5 ug per 15 ul, cDNA synthesis received all of the extracted RNA. The yield was over 8 million TCR beta CDR3 reads from each mother and 2.5 million to 3 million from each child.

The receptor was derived from a boy between 10 and 17 years old in good health. V gene TRBV5-5 combines with J gene TRBJ2-7, with D perhaps matching TRBD2 (6 bases). The sequenced sample consisted of blood. The CDR3 is CASSLGGSITYEQYF. CDR3 bases: TGTGCCAGCAGCCTTGGGGGGTCGATTACCTACGAGCAGTACTTC.